The rows below give T cell receptor beta chains drawn from one sample of a study of blood T cell repertoires in COVID-19. Method: immunoSEQ multiplex PCR; TCRdb's copy keeps in-frame clones and lacks some. The sample lists about 150,000 clones, roughly nine tenths occurring once. Sequenced input: peripheral blood. The receptors were gathered from a woman aged 70-85 years with acute or convalescent COVID-19. Each CDR3 is given with its conserved first and last residue.

V	CDR3
TRBV3-1/TRBV3-2	CASSQRFEQETQYF
TRBV30	CAWSAYPGTAGNTIYF
TRBV19	CASNGGPGNTIYF
TRBV5-1	CASSFTGDRTDTQYF
TRBV3-1/TRBV3-2	CASSQVEGASGYTF
TRBV4-2	CASSQTGGWPQHF
TRBV29-1	CSVDEGLTGNTIYF
TRBV18	CASSPSSNQPQHF
TRBV6-4	CASSDQRQGCGNTIYF
TRBV6-2/TRBV6-3	CASSYPGGSNEQFF
TRBV7-9	CASSSWDRRNEKLFF
TRBV24-1	CATSDPTSGNTDTQYF
TRBV6-6	CASSYSGGLAGGEQFF
TRBV3-1/TRBV3-2	CASSQDLPSREGSYNEQFF
TRBV18	CASSRRDTHLNTEAFF
TRBV6-5	CASSYGAGGLNYGYTF
TRBV29-1	CSVEQGAGRGYTF